These T cell receptor beta chains were read from a single sample in a study of early T cells in non-severe SARS-CoV-2 infection. One entry per CDR3 protein, called by TCRdb with MiXCR from the 5' RACE reads. The sample contains about 67,000 distinct CDR3 sequences, about 9% of which appear only once. The specimen was whole blood, collected at baseline. The origin of the receptors is an adult who was a healthcare worker with PCR-confirmed SARS-CoV-2 infection or an uninfected control (not recorded which). Both conserved end residues are part of each CDR3. Each record gives: clone size, V gene, D gene, J gene, CDR3 protein, CDR3 DNA. The D gene is left open where the match is weak. Some rows have no size entry. The others give once, few or many, or a class for an expanded clone.

>many|TRBV3-1|-|TRBJ2-3
CASSQRAGSSTDTQYF
TGTGCCAGCAGCCAAAGGGCAGGGTCTAGCACAGATACGCAGTATTTT
>few|TRBV9|TRBD2|TRBJ2-1
CASSVGLARNNEQFF
TGTGCCAGCAGCGTAGGACTAGCGAGAAACAATGAGCAGTTCTTC
>few|TRBV6-2/TRBV6-3|TRBD2|TRBJ2-1
CASSYRSSGTVRNEQFF
TGTGCCAGCAGTTACCGGTCTAGCGGGACTGTGAGGAATGAGCAGTTCTTC
>-|TRBV7-9|-|TRBJ1-1
CASRTQGNTEAFF
TGTGCCAGCAGGACACAGGGTAACACTGAAGCTTTCTTT
>-|TRBV7-2|TRBD1|TRBJ1-6
CASSYYDRAGLHF
TGTGCCAGCAGCTACTACGACAGGGCGGGTCTCCACTTT
>-|TRBV5-4|TRBD2|TRBJ2-2
CASSPGLATNTGELFF
TGTGCCAGCAGCCCGGGACTAGCTACGAACACCGGGGAGCTGTTTTTT
>many|TRBV28|-|TRBJ2-7
CASSFSGTGQVQVYEQYF
TGTGCCAGCAGTTTTTCCGGTACGGGACAAGTACAGGTATACGAGCAGTACTTC
>-|TRBV5-1|TRBD2|TRBJ2-2
CASSLGTSSSRTAGELFF
TGCGCCAGCAGCTTAGGGACTAGCTCATCCCGGACAGCCGGGGAGCTGTTTTTT
>few|TRBV7-9|TRBD1|TRBJ2-5
CASSHGTGYDQETQYF
TGTGCCAGCAGCCACGGGACAGGGTATGATCAAGAGACCCAGTACTTC
>many|TRBV20-1|-|TRBJ2-7
CSADRDPFSYEQYF
TGCAGTGCTGACCGGGACCCCTTTTCCTACGAGCAGTACTTC
>many|TRBV18|-|TRBJ1-2
CASSGDGYGYTF
TGTGCCAGCTCCGGGGATGGCTATGGCTACACCTTC
>-|TRBV20-1|TRBD2|TRBJ2-1
CSARKGLAGSEQFF
TGCAGTGCTAGGAAGGGACTAGCGGGATCTGAGCAGTTCTTC
>-|TRBV7-2|TRBD1|TRBJ1-1
CASSSGQGDLHEAFF
TGTGCCAGCAGCTCGGGACAGGGCGACCTCCATGAAGCTTTCTTT
>few|TRBV28|-|TRBJ2-1
CASRGQVSPEQFF
TGTGCCAGCAGAGGGCAGGTGAGTCCGGAGCAGTTCTTC
>-|TRBV6-5|TRBD1|TRBJ1-2
CASSRRQGANYGYTF
TGTGCCAGCAGCCGTCGACAGGGAGCCAACTATGGCTACACCTTC
>few|TRBV5-1|-|TRBJ2-2
CASSLIQGTGELFF
TGCGCCAGCAGCTTGATTCAGGGAACCGGGGAGCTGTTTTTT
>-|TRBV20-1|-|TRBJ1-4
CSARGRLNEKLFF
TGCAGTGCCAGGGGCAGATTAAATGAAAAACTGTTTTTT
>many|TRBV7-2|-|TRBJ2-2
CASSPILASYTGELFF
TGTGCCAGCAGCCCTATCTTGGCAAGCTACACCGGGGAGCTGTTTTTT
>many|TRBV7-9|-|TRBJ1-4
CASSSGEKLFF
TGTGCCAGCAGCTCAGGGGAAAAACTGTTTTTT
>few|TRBV19|TRBD1|TRBJ2-5
CASSRDSQETQYF
TGTGCCAGTAGTCGGGACAGCCAAGAGACCCAGTACTTC
>-|TRBV30|TRBD1|TRBJ2-1
CAWRSWTGDYYNEQFF
TGTGCCTGGAGATCCTGGACAGGGGACTACTACAATGAGCAGTTCTTC
>-|TRBV2|TRBD1|TRBJ2-3
CASSADRGLGDTQYF
TGTGCCAGCAGCGCGGACAGGGGCCTGGGGGATACGCAGTATTTT
>few|TRBV9|TRBD2|TRBJ2-1
CASSVALAETPQFF
TGTGCCAGCAGCGTAGCACTAGCGGAGACCCCCCAGTTCTTC
>-|TRBV28|TRBD1|TRBJ2-3
CATLQGSTDTQYF
TGTGCCACCTTACAGGGGAGCACAGATACGCAGTATTTT
>many|TRBV7-2|TRBD2|TRBJ2-1
CASSLNDGRAVIF
TGTGCCAGCAGCCTCAACGACGGGAGGGCCGTGATCTTC
>-|TRBV19|-|TRBJ2-1
CASSRRTRGPSYNEQFF
TGTGCCAGTAGCAGACGGACACGAGGCCCTTCTTACAATGAGCAGTTCTTC
>few|TRBV20-1|-|TRBJ2-2
CSASWDRTGELFF
TGCAGTGCTAGCTGGGACCGCACCGGGGAGCTGTTTTTT
>-|TRBV3-1|-|TRBJ1-5
CASSQDRGNQPQHF
TGTGCCAGCAGCCAAGACAGGGGCAATCAGCCCCAGCATTTT
>-|TRBV30|TRBD2|TRBJ2-7
CAWGSGLDYEQYF
TGTGCCTGGGGGTCGGGACTAGACTACGAGCAGTACTTC
>many|TRBV5-6|TRBD1|TRBJ1-2
CASTKGQGGDLYGYTF
TGTGCCAGCACCAAAGGACAGGGCGGAGATCTCTATGGCTACACCTTC
>-|TRBV25-1|-|TRBJ2-7
CATQSGSSYEQYF
TGTGCCACCCAAAGTGGAAGCTCCTACGAGCAGTACTTC
>-|TRBV28|-|TRBJ2-5
CASSLLLSTETQYF
TGTGCCAGCAGTTTACTCCTCTCGACAGAGACCCAGTACTTC
>few|TRBV29-1|TRBD2|TRBJ2-1
CSVVGLAGNNEQFF
TGCAGCGTTGTAGGGCTAGCGGGGAACAATGAGCAGTTCTTC
>once|TRBV29-1|-|TRBJ2-7
CSAKGQIRNEQYF
TGCAGCGCGAAGGGGCAAATTCGGAACGAGCAGTACTTC
>few|TRBV4-2|-|TRBJ1-2
CASSQEARPSGKGYTF
TGTGCCAGCAGCCAAGAGGCCAGACCCTCCGGGAAAGGCTACACCTTC
>many|TRBV4-1|-|TRBJ1-4
CASSPRGVANEKLFF
TGCGCCAGCAGCCCCCGTGGAGTAGCTAATGAAAAACTGTTTTTT
>many|TRBV7-7|-|TRBJ2-7
CASSLDRTYEQYF
TGTGCCAGCAGCTTAGACAGAACCTACGAGCAGTACTTC